The clone carrying this T cell receptor beta chain was picked up many times. The record originates from a study of regulatory T cells in long-lasting Graves disease. The time point denotes: newly diagnosed GD, antithyroid drugs for less than 3 months. RNA extracted from PBMCs served as the sequencing template. The CDR3 runs to 14 residues. V was clipped by 3 bases and J by 3 bases, with 11 bases between them. TCR beta libraries were built with iRepertoire HTBI primers and Arm-PCR of CDR3 regions. Each CDR3 protein is one row after TCRdb ran MiXCR on the multiplex PCR reads. The sample gives fewer than 650,000 distinct CDR3 sequences, around 17% of which show up once; 15% to 20% is in the top ten. The sample was also reused in another study, on T cells in Graves' hyperthyroidism and ophthalmopathy.

The sample here was peripheral blood mononuclear cells (PBMCs), taken at new diagnosis, from a patient treated with antithyroid drugs. This receptor was obtained from a woman younger than 45 with Graves disease. The rearrangement uses TRBV12-3 or TRBV12-4 and TRBJ1-1, with D unresolved. The CDR3 bases are TGTGCCAGCAGTTTTGGCGGCAGTCACACTGAAGCTTTCTTT. Translating it yields CASSFGGSHTEAFF.